The 2 T cell receptor beta chains reported below all come from one sample, sequenced in a study of CD8 T cells in Susac syndrome. RNA amounts of about 0.45 to 1 ug underwent reverse transcription with random hexamers. TCRdb re-called the immunoSEQ multiplex PCR reads through MiXCR, storing one row per CDR3 protein. This table holds hundreds of thousands of distinct CDR3 sequences, about 95% found once. The material sequenced was CD4+ T cells from PBMCs. These receptor sequences come from a human donor with Susac syndrome.

The J gene is TRBJ2-5, the V gene TRBV20-1, with 10 bases that match TRBD2. Germline CDR1 is DFQATT and CDR2 is SNEGSKA (reference sequence). The V and J ends lost 0 bases and 4 bases, in that order; junction bases with no gene match: 5. The CDR3 has 15 amino acids. In DNA, the CDR3 is TGCAGTGCTAGAGAGGTAGCGGGGGGTCTAGAGACCCAGTACTTC. Protein: CSAREVAGGLETQYF.

The J gene is TRBJ2-4, the V gene TRBV2; D gene uncertain. The length of the CDR3 is 11 residues. CDR1 SNHLY and CDR2 FYNNEI come from the germline V gene. The ends were cut back, 3 bases at V and 8 bases at J, with 5 bases in the middle. Here the CDR3 DNA reads TGTGCCAGCAGTGATTGGGACATTCAGTACTTC. Amino acids: CASSDWDIQYF. The complete variable domain, with remaining parts taken from reference TRBV2 and TRBJ2-4, reads EPEVTQTPSHQVTQMGQEVILRCVPISNHLYFYWYRQILGQKVEFLVSFYNNEISEKSEIFDDQFSVERPDGSNFTLKIRSTKLEDSAMYFCASSDWDIQYFGAGTRLSVL.